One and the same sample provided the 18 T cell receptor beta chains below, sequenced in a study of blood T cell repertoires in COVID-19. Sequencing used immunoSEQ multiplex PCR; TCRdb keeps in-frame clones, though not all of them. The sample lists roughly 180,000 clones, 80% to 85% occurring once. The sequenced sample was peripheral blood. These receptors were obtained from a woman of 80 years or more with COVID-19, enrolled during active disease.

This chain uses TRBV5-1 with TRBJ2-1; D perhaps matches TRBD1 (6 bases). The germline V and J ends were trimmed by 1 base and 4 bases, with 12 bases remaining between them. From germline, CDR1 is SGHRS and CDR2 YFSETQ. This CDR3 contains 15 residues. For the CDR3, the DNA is TGCGCCAGCAGCTTGAGACAGGCGCAATACAATGAGCAGTTCTTC. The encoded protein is CASSLRQAQYNEQFF.

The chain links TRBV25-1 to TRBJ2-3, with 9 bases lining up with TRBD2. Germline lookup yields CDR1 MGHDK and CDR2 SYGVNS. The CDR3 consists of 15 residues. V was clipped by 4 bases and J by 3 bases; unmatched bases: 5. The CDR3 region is CASSVRREGTDTQYF. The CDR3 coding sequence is TGTGCCAGCAGTGTGAGGCGGGAGGGGACAGATACGCAGTATTTT.

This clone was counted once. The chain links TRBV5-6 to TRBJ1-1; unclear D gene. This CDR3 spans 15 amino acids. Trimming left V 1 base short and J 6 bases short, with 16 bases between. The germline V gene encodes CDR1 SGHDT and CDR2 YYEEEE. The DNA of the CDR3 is TGTGCCAGCAGCTTGATAGGGAGAGGAAGGGCTGAAGCTTTCTTT. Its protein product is CASSLIGRGRAEAFF. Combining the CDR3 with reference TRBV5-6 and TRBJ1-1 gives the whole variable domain DAGVTQSPTHLIKTRGQQVTLRCSPKSGHDTVSWYQQALGQGPQFIFQYYEEEERQRGNFPDRFSGHQFPNYSSELNVNALLLGDSALYLCASSLIGRGRAEAFFGQGTRLTVV.

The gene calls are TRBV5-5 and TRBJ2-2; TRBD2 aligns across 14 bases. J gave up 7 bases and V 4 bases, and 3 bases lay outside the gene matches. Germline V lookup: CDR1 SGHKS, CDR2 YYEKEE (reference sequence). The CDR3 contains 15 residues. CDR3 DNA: TGTGCCAGCAGCCGGGGACTAGCGGGAGTCGGGGAGCTGTTTTTT. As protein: CASSRGLAGVGELFF.

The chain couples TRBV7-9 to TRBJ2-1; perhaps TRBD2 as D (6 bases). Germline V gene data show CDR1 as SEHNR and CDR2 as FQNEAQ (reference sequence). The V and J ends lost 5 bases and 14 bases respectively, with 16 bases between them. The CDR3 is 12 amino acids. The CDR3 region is CASSPRDSLEFF. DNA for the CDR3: TGTGCCAGCAGCCCTCGGGACTCCCTAGAGTTCTTC.

The CDR3 region is CASSELAGGNEQFF. The CDR3 DNA sequence: TGTGCCAGCAGTGAGCTAGCGGGAGGCAATGAGCAGTTCTTC. The chain carries TRBV2 and TRBJ2-1; 11 bases are a match to TRBD2. There are 14 residues in the CDR3. J gave up 6 bases and V 3 bases, and 1 base lay outside the gene matches. The germline V gene encodes CDR1 SNHLY and CDR2 FYNNEI.

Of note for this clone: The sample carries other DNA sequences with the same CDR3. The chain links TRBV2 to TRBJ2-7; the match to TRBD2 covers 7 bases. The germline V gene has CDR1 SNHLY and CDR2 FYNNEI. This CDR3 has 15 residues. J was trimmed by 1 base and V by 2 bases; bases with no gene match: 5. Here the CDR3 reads CASSESSGMSYEQYF. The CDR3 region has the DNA TGTGCCAGCAGTGAATCTAGCGGTATGTCCTACGAGCAGTACTTC.

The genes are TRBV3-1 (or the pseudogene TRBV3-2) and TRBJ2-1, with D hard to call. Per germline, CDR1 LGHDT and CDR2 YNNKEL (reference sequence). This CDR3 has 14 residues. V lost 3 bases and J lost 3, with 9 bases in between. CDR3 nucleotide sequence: TGTGCCAGCAGCCAGGGCCATAGCTACAATGAGCAGTTCTTC. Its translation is CASSQGHSYNEQFF.

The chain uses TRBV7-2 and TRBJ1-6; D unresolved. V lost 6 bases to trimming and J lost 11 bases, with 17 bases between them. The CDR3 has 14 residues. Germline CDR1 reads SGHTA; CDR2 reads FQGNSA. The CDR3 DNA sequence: TGTGCCAGCAGACCACGGGAAGGAATTGCACCCCTCCACTTT. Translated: CASRPREGIAPLHF.

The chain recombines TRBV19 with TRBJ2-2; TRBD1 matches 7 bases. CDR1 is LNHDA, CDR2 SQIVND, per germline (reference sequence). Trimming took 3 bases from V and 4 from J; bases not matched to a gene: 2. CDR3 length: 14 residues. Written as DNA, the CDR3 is TGTGCCAGTAGTATGACAGGGTCCACCGGGGAGCTGTTTTTT. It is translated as CASSMTGSTGELFF.

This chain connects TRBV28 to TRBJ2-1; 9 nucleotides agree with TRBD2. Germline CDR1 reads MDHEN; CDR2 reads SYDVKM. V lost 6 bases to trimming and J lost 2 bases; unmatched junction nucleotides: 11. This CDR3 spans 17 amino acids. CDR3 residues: CASSPRGGRAPYNEQFF. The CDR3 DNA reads TGTGCCAGCAGCCCCCGGGGCGGGAGGGCCCCCTACAATGAGCAGTTCTTC.

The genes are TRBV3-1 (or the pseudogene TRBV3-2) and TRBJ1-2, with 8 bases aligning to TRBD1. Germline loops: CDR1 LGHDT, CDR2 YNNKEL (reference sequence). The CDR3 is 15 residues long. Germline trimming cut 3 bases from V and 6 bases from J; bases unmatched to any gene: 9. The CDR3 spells CASSHGQGGRNGYTF. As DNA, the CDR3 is TGTGCCAGCAGCCACGGACAGGGAGGCAGGAATGGCTACACCTTC.

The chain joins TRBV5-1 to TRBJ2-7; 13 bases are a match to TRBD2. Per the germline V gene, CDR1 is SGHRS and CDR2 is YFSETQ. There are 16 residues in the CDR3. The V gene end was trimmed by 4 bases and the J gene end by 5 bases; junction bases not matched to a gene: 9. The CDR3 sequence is CASSPLLAGGSHEQYF. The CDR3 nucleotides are TGCGCCAGCAGCCCGCTACTAGCGGGAGGGTCCCACGAGCAGTACTTC.

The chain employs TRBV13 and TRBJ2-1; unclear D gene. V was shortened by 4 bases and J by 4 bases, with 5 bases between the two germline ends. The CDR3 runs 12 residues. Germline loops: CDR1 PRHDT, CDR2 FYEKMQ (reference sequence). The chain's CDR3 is CASSSLYNEQFF. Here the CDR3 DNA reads TGTGCCAGCAGCTCCTTATACAATGAGCAGTTCTTC.

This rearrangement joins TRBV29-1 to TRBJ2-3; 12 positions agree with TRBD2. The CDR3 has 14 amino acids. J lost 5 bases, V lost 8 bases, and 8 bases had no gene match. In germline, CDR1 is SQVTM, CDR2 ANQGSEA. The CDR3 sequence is CSFSSGRAIDTQYF. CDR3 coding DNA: TGCAGCTTCTCTAGCGGGAGGGCCATAGATACGCAGTATTTT.

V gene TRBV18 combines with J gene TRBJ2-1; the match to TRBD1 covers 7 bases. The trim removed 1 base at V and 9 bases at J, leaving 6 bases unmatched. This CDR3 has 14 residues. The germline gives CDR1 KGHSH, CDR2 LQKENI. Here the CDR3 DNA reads TGTGCCAGCTCACCACGCCGGGACAGCGGTGAGCAGTTCTTC. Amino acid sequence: CASSPRRDSGEQFF.

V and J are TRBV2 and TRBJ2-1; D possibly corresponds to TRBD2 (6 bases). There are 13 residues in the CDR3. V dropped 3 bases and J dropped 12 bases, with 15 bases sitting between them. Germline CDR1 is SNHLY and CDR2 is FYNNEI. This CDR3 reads CASSDGGSGRQFF. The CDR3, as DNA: TGTGCCAGCAGTGATGGGGGGAGTGGCCGGCAGTTCTTC.

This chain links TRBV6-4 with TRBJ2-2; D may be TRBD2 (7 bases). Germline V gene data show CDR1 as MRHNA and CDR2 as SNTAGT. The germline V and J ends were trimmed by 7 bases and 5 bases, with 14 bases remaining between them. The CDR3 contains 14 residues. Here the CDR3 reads CASMAQGGTGELFF. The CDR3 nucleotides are TGTGCCAGCATGGCACAGGGAGGGACCGGGGAGCTGTTTTTT.